Listed below are T cell receptor beta chains from one sample, sequenced in a study of shared clonotypes between healthy human individuals. TCRdb's table, derived via immunoSEQ multiplex PCR, lists solely in-frame clones and lacks some. The table shows about 730,000 clones, with roughly 72% occurring only once. The material sequenced was memory CD4+ T cells sorted from blood. These TCRs come from a woman aged 25 to 45 in good health. Both conserved end residues are part of each CDR3. D genes are given only for firm matches. Size tells how often a clone was seen (once, few, many) or the class of an expanded clone, and some rows leave it out.

NA,TRBV6-5,15,NA,TRBJ2-2,CASSPSSLNTGELFF,TGTGCCAGCAGTCCCTCTTCGCTTAACACCGGGGAGCTGTTTTTT
NA,TRBV30,13,NA,TRBJ2-1,CAWRPGWDNEQFF,TGTGCCTGGAGACCTGGGTGGGACAATGAGCAGTTCTTC
once,TRBV7-9,15,NA,TRBJ2-3,CASSNSGRRADTQYF,TGTGCCAGCAGCAACTCGGGGAGACGGGCAGATACGCAGTATTTT
NA,TRBV28,12,NA,TRBJ1-1,CATRTFGTEAFF,TGTGCCACCCGGACCTTCGGGACTGAAGCTTTCTTT
NA,TRBV19,15,NA,TRBJ1-5,CASTTPGTSNQPQHF,TGTGCCAGTACCACCCCCGGGACTAGCAATCAGCCCCAGCATTTT
NA,TRBV19,12,NA,TRBJ2-3,CASRHLTDTQYF,TGTGCCAGTCGCCACCTCACAGATACGCAGTATTTT
NA,TRBV27,12,TRBD1,TRBJ1-5,CASRQGNSPQHF,TGTGCCAGCCGACAGGGAAATTCGCCCCAGCATTTT
NA,TRBV10-3,14,NA,TRBJ2-7,CAISESGGPYEQYF,TGTGCCATCAGTGAATCTGGAGGCCCCTACGAGCAGTACTTC
NA,TRBV29-1,13,NA,TRBJ1-1,CSVTQGMNTEAFF,TGCAGCGTCACTCAGGGTATGAACACTGAAGCTTTCTTT
NA,TRBV28,12,NA,TRBJ2-7,CASSSTSYEQYF,TGTGCCAGCAGCTCCACTAGCTACGAGCAGTACTTC
many,TRBV27,14,TRBD2,TRBJ2-7,CASTPRGRLYEQYF,TGTGCCAGCACCCCGCGGGGGAGGTTGTACGAGCAGTACTTC
NA,TRBV18,12,NA,TRBJ2-3,CASSPNTDTQYF,TGTGCCAGCTCACCGAACACAGATACGCAGTATTTT
few,TRBV10-1,13,NA,TRBJ1-1,CASNQDANTEAFF,TGCGCCAGCAATCAGGACGCGAACACTGAAGCTTTCTTT
once,TRBV5-4,13,NA,TRBJ2-7,CASSLARGREQYF,TGTGCCAGCAGCTTGGCTAGGGGCCGCGAGCAGTACTTC
few,TRBV6-6,13,NA,TRBJ2-5,CASSFGPQETQYF,TGTGCCAGCAGTTTCGGCCCGCAAGAGACCCAGTACTTC
NA,TRBV2,15,NA,TRBJ2-7,CASSKERGIAYEQYF,TGTGCCAGCAGTAAGGAAAGGGGGATAGCCTACGAGCAGTACTTC
NA,TRBV5-1,15,TRBD1,TRBJ2-1,CASSLGDRDQGEQFF,TGCGCCAGCAGCTTGGGGGACAGGGATCAAGGTGAGCAGTTCTTC
few,TRBV29-1,12,NA,TRBJ2-6,CSARSGANVLTF,TGCAGCGCAAGATCTGGGGCCAACGTCCTGACTTTC
NA,TRBV2,15,NA,TRBJ2-5,CASNWAGPIQETQYF,TGTGCCAGCAATTGGGCGGGGCCGATACAAGAGACCCAGTACTTC
few,TRBV11-2,12,NA,TRBJ2-7,CASSWARDEQYF,TGTGCCAGCAGCTGGGCTCGGGACGAGCAGTACTTC
NA,TRBV9,15,NA,TRBJ1-2,CASSPRTDSNYGYTF,TGTGCCAGCAGCCCTCGGACTGATTCTAACTATGGCTACACCTTC
many,TRBV7-9,17,NA,TRBJ1-4,CASSSILTLATNEKLFF,TGTGCCAGCAGCTCAATCCTAACCCTAGCAACTAATGAAAAACTGTTTTTT
NA,TRBV9,15,TRBD1,TRBJ2-1,CASSPGQGSYNEQFF,TGTGCCAGCAGCCCGGGACAGGGGTCCTACAATGAGCAGTTCTTC
few,TRBV7-8,14,NA,TRBJ1-2,CASSLVRVDYGYTF,TGTGCCAGCAGCTTAGTAAGGGTAGACTATGGCTACACCTTC
NA,TRBV5-1,14,TRBD2,TRBJ2-1,CASSMTSGSNEQFF,TGCGCCAGCAGCATGACTAGCGGGTCAAATGAGCAGTTCTTC
few,TRBV15,12,NA,TRBJ1-5,CATSREEQPQHF,TGTGCCACCAGCAGAGAGGAGCAGCCCCAGCATTTT
NA,TRBV10-1,14,NA,TRBJ2-7,CASSEQGAGDEQYF,TGCGCCAGCAGCGAACAGGGAGCCGGGGATGAGCAGTACTTC
NA,TRBV25-1,15,TRBD1,TRBJ2-5,CASSLPTGTQETQYF,TGTGCCAGCAGTTTACCGACAGGGACCCAAGAGACCCAGTACTTC
NA,TRBV5-4,16,TRBD2,TRBJ2-5,CASTWGGSPLQETQYF,TGTGCCAGCACCTGGGGCGGGAGCCCTCTACAAGAGACCCAGTACTTC
NA,TRBV7-2,15,TRBD1,TRBJ2-3,CASSYATGGLDTQYF,TGTGCCAGCAGCTACGCGACAGGGGGTTTAGATACGCAGTATTTT
few,TRBV11-2,15,TRBD2,TRBJ2-2,CASSPAGGLSGELFF,TGTGCCAGCAGCCCTGCGGGAGGGCTATCCGGGGAGCTGTTTTTT
NA,TRBV28,14,NA,TRBJ1-5,CASTLQGFNQPQHF,TGTGCCAGCACCCTACAGGGTTTCAATCAGCCCCAGCATTTT
NA,TRBV28,16,TRBD2,TRBJ2-1,CASRSIGLAGVGEQFF,TGTGCCAGCAGGTCCATCGGACTAGCGGGAGTTGGTGAGCAGTTCTTC
NA,TRBV5-1,14,NA,TRBJ2-5,CASSSGRSGETQYF,TGCGCCAGCAGCTCCGGGCGTTCCGGAGAGACCCAGTACTTC
NA,TRBV28,16,NA,TRBJ1-3,CASSPWQGVSGNTIYF,TGTGCCAGCAGTCCCTGGCAGGGAGTATCTGGAAACACCATATATTTT
NA,TRBV7-2,14,TRBD1,TRBJ2-7,CASSLAGQAYEQYF,TGTGCCAGCAGCTTAGCGGGACAGGCCTACGAGCAGTACTTC
NA,TRBV29-1,13,NA,TRBJ1-1,CSVDRQENTEAFF,TGCAGCGTTGACCGGCAGGAGAACACTGAAGCTTTCTTT
NA,TRBV5-1,15,TRBD2,TRBJ2-1,CASSLGLAAYNEQFF,TGCGCCAGCAGCTTGGGACTAGCGGCCTACAATGAGCAGTTCTTC
NA,TRBV18,15,TRBD1,TRBJ2-2,CASSPRQGDTGELFF,TGTGCCAGCTCACCCAGGCAGGGGGACACCGGGGAGCTGTTTTTT
many,TRBV7-3,14,NA,TRBJ2-3,CASSLMGPTDTQYF,TGTGCCAGCAGCTTAATGGGCCCGACAGATACGCAGTATTTT
NA,TRBV7-3,16,TRBD1,TRBJ2-1,CASSLQPGQGFNEQFF,TGTGCCAGCAGCTTGCAGCCGGGACAGGGTTTCAATGAGCAGTTCTTC
NA,TRBV29-1,15,TRBD1,TRBJ2-1,CSVRIQTGANGQQFF,TGCAGCGTTCGCATACAGACAGGGGCAAACGGACAGCAGTTCTTC
many,TRBV6-4,17,NA,TRBJ2-7,CASSDLVGGYSSYEQYF,TGTGCCAGCAGTGACTTGGTCGGGGGTTACAGCTCCTACGAGCAGTACTTC
many,TRBV2,15,NA,TRBJ1-4,CASRRQFRGSEKLFF,TGTGCCAGCAGGAGACAGTTCCGCGGTAGTGAAAAACTGTTTTTT
NA,TRBV2,15,NA,TRBJ2-2,CASRARSANTGELFF,TGTGCCAGCAGGGCCCGCAGTGCGAACACCGGGGAGCTGTTTTTT
once,TRBV28,19,TRBD2,TRBJ2-2,CASSLFRREGPGSPGELFF,TGTGCCAGCAGTTTATTTCGGCGGGAGGGCCCGGGGTCGCCCGGGGAGCTGTTTTTT
NA,TRBV29-1,13,NA,TRBJ1-1,CSVVEVWETEAFF,TGCAGCGTTGTTGAGGTTTGGGAGACTGAAGCTTTCTTT
NA,TRBV18,13,NA,TRBJ2-3,CASSRDSTDTQYF,TGTGCCAGCTCGCGCGACAGCACAGATACGCAGTATTTT
NA,TRBV2,14,TRBD2,TRBJ2-7,CASSEALLLAGSYF,TGTGCCAGCAGTGAAGCGCTTCTGCTAGCGGGATCGTACTTC
NA,TRBV7-2,15,NA,TRBJ2-5,CASSPPWASEETQYF,TGTGCCAGCTCTCCCCCTTGGGCTAGCGAGGAGACCCAGTACTTC
NA,TRBV15,15,NA,TRBJ2-7,CATSRELNWPYEQYF,TGTGCCACCAGCAGAGAACTGAACTGGCCCTACGAGCAGTACTTC
NA,TRBV25-1,17,TRBD1,TRBJ1-5,CASSDGTGMNSNQPQHF,TGTGCCAGCAGTGACGGGACAGGGATGAATAGCAATCAGCCCCAGCATTTT
NA,TRBV30,15,TRBD2,TRBJ2-7,CAWREGLAGAYEQYF,TGTGCCTGGAGAGAGGGACTAGCGGGAGCCTACGAGCAGTACTTC
NA,TRBV11-2,13,NA,TRBJ2-7,CASSVRGVDEQYF,TGTGCCAGCAGCGTTAGGGGGGTCGACGAGCAGTACTTC
few,TRBV11-3,16,TRBD1,TRBJ1-2,CASSFRPDRGFYGYTF,TGTGCCAGCAGCTTTCGTCCGGACAGGGGTTTCTATGGCTACACCTTC
NA,TRBV28,14,TRBD1,TRBJ1-5,CASSQGQANQPQHF,TGTGCCAGCAGCCAGGGACAGGCGAATCAGCCCCAGCATTTT